This T cell receptor beta chain was sequenced during a study of blood T cell repertoires in COVID-19. The wider study: Samples came from the United States, Italy and Spain, spanning acute and convalescent COVID-19. Nucleic acid was either cDNA or gDNA, and it came from T cells, B-cell-depleted T cells, or PBMCs.

Germline V CDR1 and CDR2: SEHNR, FQNEAQ (reference sequence). With 6 bases removed from V and 4 bases from J, the gap between germline ends came to 14 bases. The CDR3 runs 14 residues. This clone was seen a single time. Original analysis: Estimated nucleated cell counts came from reference gene primer amplification. Measured with immunoSEQ multiplex PCR; TCRdb has only the in-frame clones, and not every one. V, J and clone size are those of that table, while D and trimming were read from the DNA. Of about 160,000 clones listed, approximately 75% are singletons. The sequence came from a human donor in a cohort sampled during active COVID-19. The sample was peripheral blood. The chain employs TRBV7-9 and TRBJ2-3, with D unresolved. The CDR3: CASRLGPLSDTQYF. CDR3 coding DNA: TGTGCCAGCAGGCTGGGCCCCCTGTCAGATACGCAGTATTTT. Full variable domain (rest looked up from reference TRBV7-9 and TRBJ2-3): DTGVSQNPRHKITKRGQNVTFRCDPISEHNRLYWYRQTLGQGPEFLTYFQNEAQLEKSRLLSDRFSAERPKGSFSTLEIQRTEQGDSAMYLCASRLGPLSDTQYFGPGTRLTVL.